The entry that follows covers one TCR beta chain sequence. Its antigen is as yet unknown. This entry is derived from a study of memory CD4+ T cells and cytomegalovirus serostatus. Overall study context: Donors were healthy Belgian adults, fewer than ten CMV seropositive and 20 to 25 seronegative.

Single viable CD3+CD4+CD8-CD45RO+ cells were sorted as the memory CD4+ T cells. TCRdb's table, derived via immunoSEQ multiplex PCR, lists solely in-frame clones and lacks some. Here the sample spans approximately 41,000 clones, 70% to 80% being singletons. Study-level points and caveats: CD4+ memory repertoires contained about two fifths of the roughly 150 reported CMV TCRbeta sequences. A US-trained random forest predicted CMV serostatus with median AUC around 0.9.

CDR3 size: 14 residues. V shed 3 bases and J 2 bases; nucleotides not matched to a gene: 2. Germline V gene data show CDR1 as SEHNR and CDR2 as FQNEAQ (reference sequence). The chain carries TRBV7-9 and TRBJ2-3; 7 positions match TRBD2. The sample comprised memory CD4+ T cells from blood. The source of this sequence is an adult in good health and CMV-seronegative. The chain's CDR3 is CASSFSGITDTQYF. The CDR3 bases are TGTGCCAGCAGCTTCAGCGGGATCACAGATACGCAGTATTTT.